This TCR beta chain was captured in a study of breast tumors, draining lymph nodes, adjacent tissues. Study-wide results and caveats: Data fit most tumor T cells coming from lymph node, expanding in tumor. Tumor and nontumor repertoires were significantly more similar in luminal-like than in basal-like breast cancer.

TCRdb called the multiplex PCR reads again in MiXCR, with one record for every CDR3 protein. Seen here are under 250,000 distinct CDR3 sequences, around 32% observed once, and the top ten hold around 1.5%. Axillary draining lymph nodes of breast cancer patients supplied the node samples. Comment on this clonotype: The antigen remains undetermined.

The V gene's germline CDR1 is SGHDT and CDR2 YYEEEE. J was trimmed by 5 bases and V by 3 bases; bases with no gene match: 6. This CDR3 has 15 amino acids. The sequencing sample was made of axillary lymph node tissue. This receptor was obtained from a female donor with breast cancer. Some clones in this sample may be carry-over from other donors' samples. The rearrangement uses TRBV5-6 and TRBJ1-2, with 11 bases lining up with TRBD1. The CDR3 here is CASSSRDRGNYGYTF. The DNA for the CDR3 is TGTGCCAGCAGCTCCCGGGACAGGGGGAATTATGGCTACACCTTC.